What follows is one TCR beta chain and its context. The sample originates from a study of CXCR3-negative and CXCR3-positive naive CD8 T cells. Germline V gives CDR1 SGHAT, CDR2 FQNNGV. CDR3 length: 13 residues. The method, 5' RACE with UMI labels, was used to prepare the TRB cDNA libraries. TCRdb reprocessed the 5' RACE reads, with one entry per CDR3 protein and no DNA. Recorded for this sample: tens of thousands of distinct CDR3 sequences. This rearrangement joins TRBV11-2 to TRBJ2-7. This clonotype originated in a human donor in good health. Some clones in this sample may be carry-over from other donors' samples. The sample comprised naive CXCR3- CD8+ T cells from blood. Subset given: CD45RO-CCR7+CD27+CD95- naive CD8+ T cells lacking CXCR3 (TNR3-). The CDR3 sequence is CASSLGGFYEQYF.